This TCR beta chain was observed in a study of blood T cell repertoires in COVID-19. Background on the study: T cells, B-cell-depleted T cells, or PBMCs supplied cDNA or gDNA.

In germline, CDR1 is SQVTM, CDR2 ANQGSEA. The length of the CDR3 is 17 residues. The V end was cut by 0 bases, the J end by 1 base, with 16 bases between. TCRdb keeps only in-frame clones here, not all; method: immunoSEQ multiplex PCR. The sample carries 200,000 to 300,000 clones, approximately 86% recorded once. The chain employs TRBV29-1 and TRBJ1-3; D perhaps matches TRBD1 (6 bases). Material: peripheral blood. This sequence originates from a woman aged 55-70 years who had recovered from COVID-19. The CDR3 nucleotides read TGCAGCGTTGAAGATACAGAAAAGGACAGTTCTGGAAACACCATATATTTT. Its protein product is CSVEDTEKDSSGNTIYF. The whole variable domain, remainder taken from reference TRBV29-1 and TRBJ1-3, is SAVISQKPSRDICQRGTSLTIQCQVDSQVTMMFWYRQQPGQSLTLIATANQGSEATYESGFVIDKFPISRPNLTFSTLTVSNMSPEDSSIYLCSVEDTEKDSSGNTIYFGEGSWLTVV.